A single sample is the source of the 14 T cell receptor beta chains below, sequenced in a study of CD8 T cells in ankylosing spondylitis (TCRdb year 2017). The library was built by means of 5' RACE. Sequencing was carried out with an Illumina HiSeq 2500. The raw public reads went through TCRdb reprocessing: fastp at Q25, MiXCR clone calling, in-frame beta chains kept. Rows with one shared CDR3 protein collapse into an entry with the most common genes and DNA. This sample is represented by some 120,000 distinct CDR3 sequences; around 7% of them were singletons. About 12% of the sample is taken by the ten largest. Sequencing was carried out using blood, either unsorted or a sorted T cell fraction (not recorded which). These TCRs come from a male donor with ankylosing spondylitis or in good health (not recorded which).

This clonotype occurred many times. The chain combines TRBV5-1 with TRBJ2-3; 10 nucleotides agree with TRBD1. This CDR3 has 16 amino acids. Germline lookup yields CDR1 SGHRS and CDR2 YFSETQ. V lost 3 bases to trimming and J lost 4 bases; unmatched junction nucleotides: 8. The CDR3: CASSWKTGGIADTQYF. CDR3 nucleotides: TGCGCCAGCAGCTGGAAGACAGGGGGCATCGCAGATACGCAGTATTTT.

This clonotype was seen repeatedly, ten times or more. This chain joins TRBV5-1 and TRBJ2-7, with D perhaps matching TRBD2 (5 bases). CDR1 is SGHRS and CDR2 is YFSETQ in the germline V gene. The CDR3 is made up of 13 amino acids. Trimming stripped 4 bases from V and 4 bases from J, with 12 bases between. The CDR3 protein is CASSHGRTYEQYF. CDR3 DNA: TGCGCCAGCAGCCACGGACGGACTTACGAGCAGTACTTC.

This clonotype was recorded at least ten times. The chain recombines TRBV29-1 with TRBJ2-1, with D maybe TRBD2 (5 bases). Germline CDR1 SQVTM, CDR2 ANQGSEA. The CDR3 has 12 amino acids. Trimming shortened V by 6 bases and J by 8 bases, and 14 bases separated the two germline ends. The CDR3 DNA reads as TGCAGCGTAAGACCCACCGGGGATGAGCAGTTCTTC. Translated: CSVRPTGDEQFF.

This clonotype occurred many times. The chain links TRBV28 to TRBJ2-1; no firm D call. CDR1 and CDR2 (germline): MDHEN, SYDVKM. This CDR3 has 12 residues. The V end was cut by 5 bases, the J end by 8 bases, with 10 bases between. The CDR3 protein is CASSGNPDEQFF. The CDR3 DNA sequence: TGTGCCAGCAGTGGAAACCCGGATGAGCAGTTCTTC.

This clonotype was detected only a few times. CDR3 loop: CSVRWGVGELFF. CDR3 nucleotides: TGCAGCGTTCGATGGGGGGTCGGGGAGCTGTTTTTT. This sequence joins TRBV29-1 and TRBJ2-2; D might be TRBD2 (6 bases). The germline V gene encodes CDR1 SQVTM and CDR2 ANQGSEA. Trimming cost V 5 bases and J 7 bases, with 11 bases left between them. This CDR3 spans 12 amino acids.

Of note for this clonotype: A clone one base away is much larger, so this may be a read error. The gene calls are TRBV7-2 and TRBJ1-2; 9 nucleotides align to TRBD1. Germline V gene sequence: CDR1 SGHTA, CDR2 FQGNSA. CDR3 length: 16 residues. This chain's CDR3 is CARSLAYRGQRYGYTF. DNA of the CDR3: TGTGCCCGCAGCTTAGCTTACAGGGGGCAACGCTATGGCTACACCTTC. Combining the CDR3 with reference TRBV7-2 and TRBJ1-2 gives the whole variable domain GAGVSQSPSNKVTEKGKDVELRCDPISGHTALYWYRQSLGQGLEFLIYFQGNSAPDKSGLPSDRFSAERTGGSVSTLTIQRTQQEDSAVYLCARSLAYRGQRYGYTFGSGTRLTVV.

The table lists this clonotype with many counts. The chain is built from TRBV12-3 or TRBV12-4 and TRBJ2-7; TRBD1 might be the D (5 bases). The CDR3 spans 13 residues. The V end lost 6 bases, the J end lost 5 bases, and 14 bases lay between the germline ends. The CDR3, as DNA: TGTGCCAGCAGACCCTCAGGGCTAGACGAGCAGTACTTC. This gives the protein CASRPSGLDEQYF.

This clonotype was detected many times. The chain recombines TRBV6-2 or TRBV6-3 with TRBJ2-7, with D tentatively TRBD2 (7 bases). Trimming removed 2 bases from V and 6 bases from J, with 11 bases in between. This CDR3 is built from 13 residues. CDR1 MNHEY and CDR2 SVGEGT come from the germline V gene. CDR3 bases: TGTGCCAGCAGTTACGGGGGGGCGCGCGAGCAGTACTTC. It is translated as CASSYGGAREQYF.

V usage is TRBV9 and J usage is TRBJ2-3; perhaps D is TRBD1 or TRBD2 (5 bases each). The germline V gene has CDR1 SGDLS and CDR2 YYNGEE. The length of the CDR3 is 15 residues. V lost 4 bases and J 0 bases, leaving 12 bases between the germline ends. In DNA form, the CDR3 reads TGTGCCAGCAGCCGGGACCGAGTTAGCACAGATACGCAGTATTTT. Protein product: CASSRDRVSTDTQYF.

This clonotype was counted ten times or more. The CDR3 region has the DNA TGTGCCACCAGCCGCGACCCGGGAGGCAATCAGCCCCAGCATTTT. Its translation: CATSRDPGGNQPQHF. The chain is built from TRBV15 and TRBJ1-5; no clear D. The CDR3 contains 15 residues. In germline, CDR1 is LNHNV, CDR2 YYDKDF (reference sequence). Trimming cost V 5 bases and J 2 bases, with 13 bases left between them.

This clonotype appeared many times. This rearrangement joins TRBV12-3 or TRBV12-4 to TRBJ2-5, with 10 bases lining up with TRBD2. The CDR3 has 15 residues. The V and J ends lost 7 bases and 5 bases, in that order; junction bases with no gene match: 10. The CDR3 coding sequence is TGTGCCAGCACCGTTGAACTAGCGGGGAGGGAGACCCAGTACTTC. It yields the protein CASTVELAGRETQYF.

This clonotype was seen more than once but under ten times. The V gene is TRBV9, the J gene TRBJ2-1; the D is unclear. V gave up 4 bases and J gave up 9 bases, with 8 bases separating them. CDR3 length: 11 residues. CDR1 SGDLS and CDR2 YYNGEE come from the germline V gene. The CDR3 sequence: CASSTSREQFF. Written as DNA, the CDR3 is TGTGCCAGCAGCACCTCGCGTGAGCAGTTCTTC.

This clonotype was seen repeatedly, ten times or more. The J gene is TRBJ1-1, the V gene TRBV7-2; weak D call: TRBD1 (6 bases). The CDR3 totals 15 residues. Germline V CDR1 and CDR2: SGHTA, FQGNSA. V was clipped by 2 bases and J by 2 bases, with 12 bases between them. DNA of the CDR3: TGTGCCAGCAGCTTAAGGCACAGGGAAAACACTGAAGCTTTCTTT. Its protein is CASSLRHRENTEAFF.

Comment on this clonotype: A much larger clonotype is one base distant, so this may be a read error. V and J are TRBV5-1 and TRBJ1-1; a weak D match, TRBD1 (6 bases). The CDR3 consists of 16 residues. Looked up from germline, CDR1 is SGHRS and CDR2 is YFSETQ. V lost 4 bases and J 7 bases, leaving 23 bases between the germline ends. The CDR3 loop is CASSREVQGSLGEAFF. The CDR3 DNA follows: TGCGCCAGCAGCCGCGAAGTACAGGGCTCTCTGGGTGAAGCTTTCTTT.